The rows below give T cell receptor beta chains drawn from one sample of a study of blood T cell repertoires in COVID-19. Some clones are missing from TCRdb's copy, which holds only in-frame ones; the method was immunoSEQ multiplex PCR. Of over 350,000 clones detected, roughly 89% appear once; the ten largest clones hold 1.4%. Sequencing input: peripheral blood. The receptors shown here come from a woman under 40 with active or convalescent COVID-19. Both conserved end residues are part of each CDR3. Each record gives: D gene, V gene, clone size, CDR3 length, J gene, CDR3 protein, CDR3 DNA. A D gene is named only where the DNA matches it firmly. Some rows mark clone size as missing; the rest say once, few, many or name a class of expanded clone.

NA,TRBV2,NA,15,TRBJ1-6,CASDPGGTDNSPLHF,TGTGCCAGCGACCCCGGGGGGACGGATAATTCACCCCTCCACTTT
NA,TRBV28,NA,15,TRBJ2-1,CASSLGDSQVQGQFF,TGTGCCAGCAGTTTAGGGGACTCCCAAGTCCAGGGGCAGTTCTTC
NA,TRBV15,NA,15,TRBJ2-1,CATSTRRDSYNEQFF,TGTGCCACCAGCACCAGACGGGATTCCTACAATGAGCAGTTCTTC
NA,TRBV11-2,NA,14,TRBJ2-7,CASSLNRMTYEQYF,TGTGCCAGCAGCTTAAACAGGATGACCTACGAGCAGTACTTC
NA,TRBV7-2,NA,16,TRBJ2-1,CASSLAGPSSYNEQFF,TGTGCCAGCAGCTTAGCGGGGCCCAGCTCCTACAATGAGCAGTTCTTC
TRBD2,TRBV6-4,once,17,TRBJ2-1,CASSARLAGGPYNEQFF,TGTGCCAGCAGTGCCCGACTAGCGGGGGGGCCCTACAATGAGCAGTTCTTC
NA,TRBV6-5,NA,14,TRBJ1-4,CASRIGETNEKLFF,TGTGCCAGCAGGATCGGGGAAACTAATGAAAAACTGTTTTTT
TRBD1,TRBV4-1,NA,17,TRBJ1-2,CASSQALRTGVQYGYTF,TGCGCCAGCAGCCAGGCTCTACGGACAGGGGTTCAGTATGGCTACACCTTC
TRBD1,TRBV6-5,NA,14,TRBJ1-4,CASIEGGEGEKLFF,TGTGCCAGTATCGAAGGGGGCGAAGGTGAAAAACTGTTTTTT
NA,TRBV6-5,NA,13,TRBJ1-2,CASSFFGEGGYTF,NA
NA,TRBV5-1,NA,15,TRBJ1-3,CASSQGQNLGNTIYF,TGCGCCAGCAGCCAAGGACAGAACCTTGGAAACACCATATATTTT
NA,TRBV19,NA,13,TRBJ1-1,CASSLTSDTEAFF,TGTGCCAGTAGTTTAACAAGTGACACTGAAGCTTTCTTT
NA,TRBV13,NA,16,TRBJ2-3,CASSSLRRGGPVTQYF,TGTGCCAGCAGCTCCCTTCGGAGGGGGGGCCCGGTTACGCAGTATTTT
TRBD2,TRBV2,once,16,TRBJ2-7,CASSEAVAGGPREQYF,TGTGCCAGCAGTGAAGCGGTTGCGGGGGGGCCGCGTGAGCAGTACTTC
NA,TRBV2,few,16,TRBJ2-1,CASGGLGPSSYNEQFF,TGTGCCAGCGGGGGGTTGGGCCCTAGCTCCTACAATGAGCAGTTCTTC
NA,TRBV5-6,NA,15,TRBJ2-3,CASSLGARVADTQYF,TGTGCCAGCAGCTTGGGGGCCAGGGTGGCAGATACGCAGTATTTT
NA,TRBV7-6,NA,18,TRBJ2-3,CASSLAKEGGPGTDTQYF,TGTGCCAGCAGCTTAGCGAAAGAGGGCGGCCCGGGGACAGATACGCAGTATTTT
NA,TRBV29-1,NA,14,TRBJ1-1,CSVEGSTSNTEAFF,TGCAGCGTTGAGGGGAGCACATCGAACACTGAAGCTTTCTTT
NA,TRBV12-5,NA,17,TRBJ1-1,CASGLFGQLRGGTEAFF,TGTGCTAGTGGTTTGTTTGGCCAGCTTAGGGGAGGGACTGAAGCTTTCTTT
NA,TRBV2,NA,12,TRBJ2-7,CASRTSSYEQYF,TGTGCCAGCAGGACTAGTTCCTACGAGCAGTACTTC
TRBD1,TRBV6-6,NA,14,TRBJ1-2,CASHTGGQEYGYTF,TGTGCCAGCCACACGGGGGGACAGGAATATGGCTACACCTTC
NA,TRBV20-1,NA,11,TRBJ1-2,CSAREDGGNTF,TGCAGTGCTAGGGAGGATGGCGGGAACACCTTC